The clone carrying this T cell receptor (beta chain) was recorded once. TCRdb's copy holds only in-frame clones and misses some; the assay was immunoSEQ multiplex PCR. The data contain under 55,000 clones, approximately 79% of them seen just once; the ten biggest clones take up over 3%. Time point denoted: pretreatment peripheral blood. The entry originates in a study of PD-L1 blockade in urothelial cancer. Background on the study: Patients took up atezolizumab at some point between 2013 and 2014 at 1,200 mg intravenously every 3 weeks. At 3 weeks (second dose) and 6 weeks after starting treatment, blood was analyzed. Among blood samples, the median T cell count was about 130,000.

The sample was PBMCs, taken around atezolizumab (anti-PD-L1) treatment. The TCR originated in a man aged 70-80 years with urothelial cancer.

Written as DNA, the CDR3 is TGTGCCAGCTCACCTGAAATGAGGGACACCGGGGAGCTGTTTTTT. Protein: CASSPEMRDTGELFF. The chain uses TRBV18 and TRBJ2-2, with D possibly TRBD2 on 5 matching bases. This CDR3 contains 15 residues. Germline CDR1 and CDR2: KGHSH and LQKENI. V dropped 3 bases and J dropped 3 bases, with 11 bases sitting between them. Full variable domain (remainder filled in from reference TRBV18 and TRBJ2-2): NAGVMQNPRHLVRRRGQEARLRCSPMKGHSHVYWYRQLPEEGLKFMVYLQKENIIDESGMPKERFSAEFPKEGPSILRIQQVVRGDSAAYFCASSPEMRDTGELFFGEGSRLTVL.